This TCR beta chain was captured by sequencing in a study of blood T cell repertoires in COVID-19. This clone turned up a few times. The CDR3 has 16 amino acids. V dropped 5 bases and J dropped 4; count of bases not matched to a gene: 10. Germline V lookup: CDR1 SEHNR, CDR2 FQNEAQ (reference sequence). Source study methods: Estimation of nucleated cell counts was performed using reference gene primer amplification. Method: immunoSEQ multiplex PCR; TCRdb's copy keeps in-frame clones and lacks some. The V and J calls and clone size come from that table; D and trimming were worked out from the DNA. The table shows tens of thousands of clones, with 88% occurring only once.

The specimen was peripheral blood. The genes are TRBV7-9 and TRBJ2-5, with 10 nucleotides matching TRBD2. The TCR sequence derives from a human donor in a cohort sampled during active COVID-19. CDR3 sequence: CASSQGVAGGRETQYF. Here the CDR3 DNA reads TGTGCCAGCAGCCAAGGAGTAGCGGGAGGAAGAGAGACCCAGTACTTC.